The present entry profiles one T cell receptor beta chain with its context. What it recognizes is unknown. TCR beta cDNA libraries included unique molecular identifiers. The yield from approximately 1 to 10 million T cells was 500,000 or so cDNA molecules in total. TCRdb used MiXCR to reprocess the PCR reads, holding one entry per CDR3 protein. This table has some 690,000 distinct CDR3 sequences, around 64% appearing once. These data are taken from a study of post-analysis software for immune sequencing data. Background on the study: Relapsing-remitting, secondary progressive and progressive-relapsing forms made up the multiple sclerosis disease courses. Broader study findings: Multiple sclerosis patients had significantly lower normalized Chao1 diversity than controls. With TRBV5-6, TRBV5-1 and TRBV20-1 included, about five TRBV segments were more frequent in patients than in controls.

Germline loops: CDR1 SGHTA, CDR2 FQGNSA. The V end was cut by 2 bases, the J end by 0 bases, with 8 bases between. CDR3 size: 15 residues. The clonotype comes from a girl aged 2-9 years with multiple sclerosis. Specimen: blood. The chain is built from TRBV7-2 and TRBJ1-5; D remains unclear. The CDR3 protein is CASSLSRFSNQPQHF. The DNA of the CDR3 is TGTGCCAGCAGCTTAAGCAGGTTTAGCAATCAGCCCCAGCATTTT.